The T cell receptor beta chain described here comes from a study of T-cell reconstitution after alpha-beta-depleted transplantation in children. As it was prepared, the TCRbeta library received unique molecular identifiers. A single record per CDR3 protein comes from TCRdb applying MiXCR to the PCR reads. The table shows about 120,000 distinct CDR3 sequences, with 23% occurring only once. Germline trimming cut 2 bases from V and 10 bases from J; bases unmatched to any gene: 2. The CDR3 is made up of 13 amino acids. Germline CDR1 SGHVS, CDR2 FNYEAQ. The specimen was PBMCs, mostly from graft donor cells, collected 180 days after TCRalphabeta/CD19-depleted stem cell transplant. This TCR was recovered from a male patient under 10 years old who had a stem cell transplant for chronic granulomatous disease, so the T cells may come from the graft donor. The chain employs TRBV7-6 and TRBJ1-6, with TRBD1 matching over 7 bases. CDR3 sequence reads: CASSLTGASPLHF. The CDR3 DNA reads as TGTGCCAGCAGCTTAACAGGGGCCTCACCCCTCCACTTT.